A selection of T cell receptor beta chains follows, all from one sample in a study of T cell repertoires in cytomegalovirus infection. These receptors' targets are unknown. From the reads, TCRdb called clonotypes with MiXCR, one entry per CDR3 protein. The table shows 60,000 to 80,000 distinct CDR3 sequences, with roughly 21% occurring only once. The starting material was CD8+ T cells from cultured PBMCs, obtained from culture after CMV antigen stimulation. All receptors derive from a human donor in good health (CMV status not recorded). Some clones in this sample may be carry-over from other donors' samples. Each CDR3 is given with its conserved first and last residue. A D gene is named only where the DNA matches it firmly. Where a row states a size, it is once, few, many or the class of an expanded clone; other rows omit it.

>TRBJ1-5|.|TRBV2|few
CASSDNGQGNQPQHF
TGTGCCAGTTCCGATAACGGGCAGGGGAATCAGCCCCAGCATTTT
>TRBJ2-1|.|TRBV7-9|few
CASSGQVRQFTLNEQFF
TGTGCCAGCAGCGGTCAGGTGCGACAATTTACACTCAATGAGCAGTTCTTC
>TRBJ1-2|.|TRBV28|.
CASSLYSPYGYTF
TGTGCCAGCAGTTTATACTCGCCTTATGGCTACACCTTC
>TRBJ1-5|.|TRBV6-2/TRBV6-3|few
CASSYSRDGSNQPQHF
TGTGCCAGCAGTTACTCCAGGGACGGTAGCAATCAGCCCCAGCATTTT
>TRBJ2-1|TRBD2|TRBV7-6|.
CASSLRAGGSEQFF
TGTGCCAGCAGCTTGAGGGCGGGCGGGAGTGAGCAGTTCTTC
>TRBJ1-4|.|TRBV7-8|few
CASSLSDEATNEKLFF
TGTGCCAGCAGCTTAAGTGATGAAGCAACTAATGAAAAACTGTTTTTT
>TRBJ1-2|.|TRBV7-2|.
CASSSGRGGSYGYTF
TGTGCCAGCAGCTCGGGGCGGGGTGGCAGCTATGGCTACACCTTC
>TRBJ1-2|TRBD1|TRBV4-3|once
CASSQGLRRGQGSVDGYTF
TGCGCCAGCAGCCAAGGATTACGGAGGGGACAGGGGTCCGTTGATGGCTACACCTTC
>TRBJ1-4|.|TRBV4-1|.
CASSQAVGEKLFF
TGCGCCAGCAGCCAAGCCGTAGGAGAGAAACTGTTTTTT
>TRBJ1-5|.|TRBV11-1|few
CASSGAGNNQPQHF
TGTGCCAGCAGCGGCGCGGGGAACAATCAGCCCCAGCATTTT
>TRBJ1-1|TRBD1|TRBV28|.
CASSSGQTYTEAFF
TGTGCCAGCAGTTCGGGACAGACATACACTGAAGCTTTCTTT
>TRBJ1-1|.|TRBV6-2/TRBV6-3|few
CASSYSSLVTEAFF
TGTGCCAGCAGTTACTCGAGCTTGGTGACTGAAGCTTTCTTT
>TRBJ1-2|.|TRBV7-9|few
CASSPQTAFYGYTF
TGTGCCAGCAGCCCCCAGACAGCCTTCTATGGCTACACCTTC
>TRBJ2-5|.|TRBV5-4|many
CASRPTSLGVETQYF
TGTGCCAGCAGGCCCACTAGTCTCGGAGTAGAGACCCAGTACTTC
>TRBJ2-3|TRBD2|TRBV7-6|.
CASSSWTSGSSDTQYF
TGTGCCAGCAGCTCATGGACTAGCGGGAGTTCGGATACGCAGTATTTT